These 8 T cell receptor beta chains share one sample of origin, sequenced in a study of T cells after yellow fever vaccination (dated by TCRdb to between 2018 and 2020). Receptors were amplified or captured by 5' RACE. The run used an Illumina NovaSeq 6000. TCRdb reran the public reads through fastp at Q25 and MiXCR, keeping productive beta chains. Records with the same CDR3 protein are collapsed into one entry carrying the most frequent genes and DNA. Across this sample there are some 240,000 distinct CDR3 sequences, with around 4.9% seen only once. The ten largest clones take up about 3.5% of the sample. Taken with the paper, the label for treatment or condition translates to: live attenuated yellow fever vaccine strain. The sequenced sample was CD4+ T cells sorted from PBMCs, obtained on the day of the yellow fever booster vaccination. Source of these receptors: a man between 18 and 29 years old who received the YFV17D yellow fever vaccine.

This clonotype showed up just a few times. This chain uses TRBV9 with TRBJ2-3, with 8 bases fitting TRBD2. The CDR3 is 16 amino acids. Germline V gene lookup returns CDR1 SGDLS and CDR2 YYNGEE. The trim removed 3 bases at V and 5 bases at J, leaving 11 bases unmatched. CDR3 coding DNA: TGTGCCAGCAGCGCCCCCCGGGGGGGACTAATAGATACGCAGTATTTT. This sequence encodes CASSAPRGGLIDTQYF.

The CDR3 DNA follows: TGTGCCAGTACCTTTTACACTGAAGCTTTCTTT. Encoded protein: CASTFYTEAFF. The gene calls are TRBV19 and TRBJ1-1; no definite D call. With 7 bases removed from V and 3 bases from J, the gap between germline ends came to 6 bases. The CDR3 consists of 11 residues. Germline V CDR1 and CDR2: LNHDA, SQIVND (reference sequence).

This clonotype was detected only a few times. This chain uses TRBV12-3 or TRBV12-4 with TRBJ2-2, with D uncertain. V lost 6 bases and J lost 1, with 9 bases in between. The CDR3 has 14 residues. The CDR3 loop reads CASRTNLNTGELFF. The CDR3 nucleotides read TGTGCCAGCAGAACAAACCTGAACACCGGGGAGCTGTTTTTT.

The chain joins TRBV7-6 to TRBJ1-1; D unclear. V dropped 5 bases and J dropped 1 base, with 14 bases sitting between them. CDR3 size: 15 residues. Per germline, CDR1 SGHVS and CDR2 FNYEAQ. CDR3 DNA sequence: TGTGCCAGCAGCCGAGGACGATCAGGGAACACTGAAGCTTTCTTT. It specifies CASSRGRSGNTEAFF.

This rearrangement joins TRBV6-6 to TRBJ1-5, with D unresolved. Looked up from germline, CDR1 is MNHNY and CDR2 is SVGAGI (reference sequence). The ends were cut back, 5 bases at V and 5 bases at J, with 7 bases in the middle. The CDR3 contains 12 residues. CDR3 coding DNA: TGTGCCAGCAGTCGAGCTGATCAGCCCCAGCATTTT. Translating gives CASSRADQPQHF.

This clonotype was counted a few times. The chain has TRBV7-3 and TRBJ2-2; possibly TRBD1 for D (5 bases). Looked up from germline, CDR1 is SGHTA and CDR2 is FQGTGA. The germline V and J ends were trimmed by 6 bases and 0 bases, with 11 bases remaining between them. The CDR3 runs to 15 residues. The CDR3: CASRLGPSNTGELFF. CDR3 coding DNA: TGTGCCAGCAGGCTGGGGCCATCGAACACCGGGGAGCTGTTTTTT.

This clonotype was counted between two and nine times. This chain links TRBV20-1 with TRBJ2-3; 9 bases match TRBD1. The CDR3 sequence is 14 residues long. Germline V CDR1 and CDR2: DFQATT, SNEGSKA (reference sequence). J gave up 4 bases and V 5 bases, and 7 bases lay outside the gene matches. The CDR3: CSAPGTGTSDTQYF. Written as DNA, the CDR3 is TGCAGTGCTCCCGGGACAGGGACCTCAGATACGCAGTATTTT.

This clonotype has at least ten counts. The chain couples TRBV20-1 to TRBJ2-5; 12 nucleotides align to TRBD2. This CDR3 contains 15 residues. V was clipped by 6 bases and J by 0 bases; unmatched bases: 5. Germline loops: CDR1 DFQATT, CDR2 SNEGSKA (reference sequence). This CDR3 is CSARRLAGDQETQYF. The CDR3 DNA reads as TGCAGTGCGCGAAGACTAGCGGGGGACCAAGAGACCCAGTACTTC.